The 4 T cell receptor beta chains below come from one sample, sequenced in a study of T cell changes during pregnancy in multiple sclerosis. This table comes from immunoSEQ multiplex PCR, and its TCRdb copy is limited to in-frame clones, with some not included. The table lists some 38,000 clones, around 89% of them singletons, with approximately 0.52% in the top ten. The material was CD4+ T cells from peripheral blood mononuclear cells, obtained in the second trimester of pregnancy. The origin of the receptors is a female donor with multiple sclerosis, enrolled in a pregnancy study.

The rearrangement links TRBV18 to TRBJ2-5; D may be TRBD2 (6 bases). Looked up from germline, CDR1 is KGHSH and CDR2 is LQKENI. The V end lost 3 bases, the J end lost 5 bases, and 19 bases lay between the germline ends. This CDR3 is 16 amino acids long. Here the CDR3 reads CASSPLNSGREETQYF. Here the CDR3 DNA reads TGTGCCAGCTCACCCCTGAATTCGGGTCGGGAGGAGACCCAGTACTTC.

This chain links TRBV11-3 with TRBJ2-2, with D uncertain. The germline V gene encodes CDR1 SGHNT and CDR2 YENEEA. Deletions cut 5 bases from V and 6 bases from J, with 10 bases between. CDR3 length equals 13 residues. The CDR3 nucleotides read TGTGCCAGCAGCCCCCTCGGTGCCGGGGAGCTGTTTTTT. Translating gives CASSPLGAGELFF. Filled out from reference TRBV11-3 and TRBJ2-2, the complete variable domain reads EAGVVQSPRYKIIEKKQPVAFWCNPISGHNTLYWYLQNLGQGPELLIRYENEEAVDDSQLPKDRFSAERLKGVDSTLKIQPAELGDSAVYLCASSPLGAGELFFGEGSRLTVL.

The CDR3 region is CASSIVALINQPQHF. The CDR3 region has the DNA TGTGCCAGTAGTATAGTTGCACTAATCAATCAGCCCCAGCATTTT. The chain links TRBV19 to TRBJ1-5; no clear D. The CDR3 is 15 amino acids. The V gene lost 1 base and the J gene lost 3 bases, with 10 bases spanning the gap. Germline V gene lookup returns CDR1 LNHDA and CDR2 SQIVND (reference sequence).

V is TRBV5-4 and J is TRBJ1-3; possibly TRBD1 for D (6 bases). The CDR3 extends over 16 amino acids. CDR1 SGHNT and CDR2 YYREEE come from the germline V gene (reference sequence). Trimming pared 3 bases from V and 1 base from J, leaving 14 bases between. CDR3 DNA: TGTGCCAGCAGCTCACGGACAGCCGCATCTGGAAACACCATATATTTT. Its translation is CASSSRTAASGNTIYF. Using reference TRBV5-4 and TRBJ1-3 for the parts outside the CDR3, the full variable domain is ETGVTQSPTHLIKTRGQQVTLRCSSQSGHNTVSWYQQALGQGPQFIFQYYREEENGRGNFPPRFSGLQFPNYSSELNVNALELDDSALYLCASSSRTAASGNTIYFGEGSWLTVV.